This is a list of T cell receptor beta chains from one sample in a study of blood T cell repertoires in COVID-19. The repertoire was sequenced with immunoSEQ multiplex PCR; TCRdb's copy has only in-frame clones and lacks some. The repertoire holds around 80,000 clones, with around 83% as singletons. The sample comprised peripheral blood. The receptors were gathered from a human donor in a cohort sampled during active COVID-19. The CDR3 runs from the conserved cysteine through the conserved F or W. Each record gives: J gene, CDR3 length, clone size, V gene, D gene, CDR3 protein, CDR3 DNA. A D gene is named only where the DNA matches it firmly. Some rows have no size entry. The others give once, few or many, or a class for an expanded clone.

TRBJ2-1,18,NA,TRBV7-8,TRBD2,CASSLVGGGGSSYNEQFF,TGTGCCAGCAGCTTAGTGGGAGGCGGGGGGAGCTCCTACAATGAGCAGTTCTTC
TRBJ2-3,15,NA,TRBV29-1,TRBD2,CSVEGLAESTDTQYF,TGCAGCGTTGAAGGACTAGCGGAAAGCACAGATACGCAGTATTTT
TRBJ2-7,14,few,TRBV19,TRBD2,CASSISSGRNEQYF,TGTGCCAGTAGTATATCCAGCGGGAGAAACGAGCAGTACTTC
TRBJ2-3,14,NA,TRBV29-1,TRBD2,CSVGGAGGGDTQYF,TGCAGCGTTGGGGGAGCGGGGGGCGGAGATACGCAGTATTTT
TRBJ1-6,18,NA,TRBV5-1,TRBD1,CASSFEPGQGAGNSPLHF,TGCGCCAGCAGCTTCGAGCCGGGACAGGGGGCAGGTAATTCACCCCTCCACTTT
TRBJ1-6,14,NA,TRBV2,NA,CASSEESLGSPLHF,TGTGCCAGCAGTGAAGAGAGCCTTGGTTCACCCCTCCACTTT
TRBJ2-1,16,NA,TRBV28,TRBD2,CASSLLSSGPYNEQFF,TGTGCCAGCAGTTTATTGAGTAGCGGGCCCTACAATGAGCAGTTCTTC
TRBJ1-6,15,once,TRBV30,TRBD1,CAWTEQGAIASPLHF,TGTGCCTGGACGGAACAGGGGGCAATTGCCTCACCCCTCCACTTT
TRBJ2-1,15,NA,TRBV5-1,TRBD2,CASKLASGNLGEQFF,TGCGCCAGCAAGCTCGCTAGCGGGAATTTAGGTGAGCAGTTCTTC
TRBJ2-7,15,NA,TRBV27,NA,CASSLVGAGQYEQYF,TGTGCCAGCAGTTTAGTGGGGGCAGGACAGTACGAGCAGTACTTC
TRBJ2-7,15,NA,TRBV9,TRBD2,CASSVGTSGTYEQYF,TGTGCCAGCAGCGTCGGGACTAGCGGAACCTACGAGCAGTACTTC
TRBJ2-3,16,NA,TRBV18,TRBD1,CASSPPAGGAWDTQYF,TGTGCCAGCTCACCACCGGCAGGGGGCGCCTGGGATACGCAGTATTTT
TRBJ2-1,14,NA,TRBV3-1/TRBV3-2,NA,CASSQVTSSSEQFF,TGTGCCAGCAGCCAAGTTACTAGCTCCTCCGAGCAGTTCTTC
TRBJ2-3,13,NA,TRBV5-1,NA,CASSLGAADTQYF,TGCGCCAGCAGCTTAGGGGCAGCAGATACGCAGTATTTT
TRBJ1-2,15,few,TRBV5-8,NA,CASSLDGAGYYGYTF,TGTGCCAGCAGCTTGGATGGCGCAGGCTACTATGGCTACACCTTC
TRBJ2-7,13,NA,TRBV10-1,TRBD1,CASSDEQGNEQYF,TGCGCCAGCAGTGATGAACAGGGGAACGAGCAGTACTTC
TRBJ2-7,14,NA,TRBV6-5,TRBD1,CASSKGQGSYEQYF,TGTGCCAGCAGTAAGGGACAGGGCTCCTACGAGCAGTACTTC
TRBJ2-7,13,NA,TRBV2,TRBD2,CASRLAGASEQYF,TGTGCCAGCAGACTAGCGGGAGCGTCCGAGCAGTACTTC
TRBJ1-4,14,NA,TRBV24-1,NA,CATQGGATNEKLFF,TGTGCCACCCAGGGAGGCGCAACTAATGAAAAACTGTTTTTT
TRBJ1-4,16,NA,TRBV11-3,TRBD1,CASSSHRDRSNEKLFF,TGTGCCAGCAGCTCACACCGGGACAGGTCTAATGAAAAACTGTTTTTT
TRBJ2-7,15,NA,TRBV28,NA,CASSSGLSPSYEQYF,TGTGCCAGCAGTTCCGGACTGTCCCCCTCCTACGAGCAGTACTTC
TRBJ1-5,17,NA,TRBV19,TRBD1,CASTQPTGGRTGQPQHF,TGTGCCAGTACCCAACCGACAGGGGGACGTACGGGGCAGCCCCAGCATTTT
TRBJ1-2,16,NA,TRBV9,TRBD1,CASSPTLGRGRGGYTF,TGTGCCAGCAGCCCCACCCTTGGCAGGGGGCGCGGTGGCTACACCTTC
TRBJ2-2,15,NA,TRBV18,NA,CASWNGRENTGELFF,TGTGCCAGCTGGAACGGGCGGGAGAACACCGGGGAGCTGTTTTTT
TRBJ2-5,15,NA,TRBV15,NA,CATSRDHGGGETQYF,TGTGCCACCAGCAGAGATCACGGCGGAGGAGAGACCCAGTACTTC
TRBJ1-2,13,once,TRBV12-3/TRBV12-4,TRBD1,CASRGQGPYGYTF,TGTGCCAGCAGGGGACAGGGCCCCTATGGCTACACCTTC
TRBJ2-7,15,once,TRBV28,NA,CASSLPRLRSYEQYF,TGTGCCAGCAGTTTGCCGCGACTGCGCTCCTACGAGCAGTACTTC
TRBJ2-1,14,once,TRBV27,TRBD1,CASSPWTGVVEQFF,TGTGCCAGCAGCCCCTGGACAGGGGTGGTTGAGCAGTTCTTC
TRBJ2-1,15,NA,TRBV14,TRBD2,CASSLRASGDNEQFF,TGTGCCAGCAGCCTGAGGGCTAGCGGGGACAATGAGCAGTTCTTC
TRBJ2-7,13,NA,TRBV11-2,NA,CASSLVATGEQYF,TGTGCCAGCAGCTTAGTTGCGACGGGGGAGCAGTACTTC
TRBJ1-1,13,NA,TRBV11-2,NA,CASSPTENTEAFF,TGTGCCAGCAGCCCTACAGAGAACACTGAAGCTTTCTTT
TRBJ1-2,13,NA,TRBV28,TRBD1,CASSSGQGRGYTF,TGTGCCAGCAGTTCCGGACAGGGACGGGGCTACACCTTC
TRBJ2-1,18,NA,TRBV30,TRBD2,CAWSVPSGGARNYNEQFF,TGTGCCTGGAGTGTACCTAGCGGGGGGGCCAGGAACTACAATGAGCAGTTCTTC
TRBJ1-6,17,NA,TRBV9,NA,CASSVGGREDLNSPLHF,TGTGCCAGCAGCGTAGGGGGCAGGGAGGACCTAAATTCACCCCTCCACTTT
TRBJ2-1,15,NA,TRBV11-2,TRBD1,CASSYSTGTYNEQFF,TGTGCCAGCAGCTATTCGACAGGGACCTACAATGAGCAGTTCTTC
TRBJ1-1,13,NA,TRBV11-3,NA,CASSFIGGTEAFF,TGTGCCAGCAGCTTTATAGGGGGCACTGAAGCTTTCTTT
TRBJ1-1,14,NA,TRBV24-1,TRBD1,CATRPRDRDTEAFF,TGTGCCACCAGACCCCGGGACAGGGACACTGAAGCTTTCTTT
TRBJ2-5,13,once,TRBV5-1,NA,CASSPERQETQYF,TGCGCCAGCAGCCCGGAGAGGCAAGAGACCCAGTACTTC
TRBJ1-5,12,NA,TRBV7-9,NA,CASSLRGQPQHF,TGTGCCAGCAGCTTAAGGGGACAGCCCCAGCATTTT
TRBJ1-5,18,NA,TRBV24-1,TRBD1,CATSDSRAYRGRNQPQHF,TGTGCCACCAGTGATTCAAGGGCTTACAGGGGACGAAATCAGCCCCAGCATTTT